This T cell receptor (beta chain) originates from a study of OX40 agonist ivuxolimab in advanced cancers. In this sample, this clone turned up once. No antigen is known for it. CDR1 and CDR2 (germline): SGHVS, FNYEAQ. CDR3 size: 15 residues. V was clipped by 4 bases and J by 0 bases, with 12 bases between them. Collection of blood occurred at baseline, at cycle 4 day 1, and at cycle 7 day 1. Generated by immunoSEQ multiplex PCR, the TCRdb table keeps only in-frame clones and is missing some. The table lists 25,000 to 30,000 clones, around 82% of them singletons, with around 12% in the top ten. Study-wide findings and caveats: CD4+ and CD8+ T cells in blood underwent clonal expansion by week 6 at 0.1 to 3.0 mg/kg. Some nonresponders likewise displayed low normalized T-cell clonal expansion.

The TCR sequence derives from an adult with an advanced solid tumor such as melanoma, head and neck, liver or kidney cancer. The sequencing used CD4+ or CD8+ T cells sorted from blood, collected in a trial of the OX40 agonist ivuxolimab. The chain couples TRBV7-6 to TRBJ1-1; no clear D. This CDR3 reads CASSSSRFMNTEAFF. The CDR3, as DNA: TGTGCCAGCAGCTCCTCAAGATTCATGAACACTGAAGCTTTCTTT. The full variable domain, completed using reference TRBV7-6 and TRBJ1-1, is GAGVSQSPRYKVTKRGQDVALRCDPISGHVSLYWYRQALGQGPEFLTYFNYEAQQDKSGLPNDRFSAERPEGSISTLTIQRTEQRDSAMYRCASSSSRFMNTEAFFGQGTRLTVV.